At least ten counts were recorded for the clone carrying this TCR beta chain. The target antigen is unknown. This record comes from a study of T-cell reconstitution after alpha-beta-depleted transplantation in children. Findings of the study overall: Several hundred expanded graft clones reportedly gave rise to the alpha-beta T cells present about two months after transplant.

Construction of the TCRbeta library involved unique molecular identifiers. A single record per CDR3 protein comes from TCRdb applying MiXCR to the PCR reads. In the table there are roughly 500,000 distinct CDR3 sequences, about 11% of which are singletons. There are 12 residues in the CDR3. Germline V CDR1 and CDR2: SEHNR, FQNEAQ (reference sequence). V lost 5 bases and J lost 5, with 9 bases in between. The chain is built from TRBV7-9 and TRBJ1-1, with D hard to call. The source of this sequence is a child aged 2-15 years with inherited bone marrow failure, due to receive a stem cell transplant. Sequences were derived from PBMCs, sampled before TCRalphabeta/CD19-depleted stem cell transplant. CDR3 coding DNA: TGTGCCAGCAGCCTCACAAGGACTGAAGCTTTCTTT. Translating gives CASSLTRTEAFF.